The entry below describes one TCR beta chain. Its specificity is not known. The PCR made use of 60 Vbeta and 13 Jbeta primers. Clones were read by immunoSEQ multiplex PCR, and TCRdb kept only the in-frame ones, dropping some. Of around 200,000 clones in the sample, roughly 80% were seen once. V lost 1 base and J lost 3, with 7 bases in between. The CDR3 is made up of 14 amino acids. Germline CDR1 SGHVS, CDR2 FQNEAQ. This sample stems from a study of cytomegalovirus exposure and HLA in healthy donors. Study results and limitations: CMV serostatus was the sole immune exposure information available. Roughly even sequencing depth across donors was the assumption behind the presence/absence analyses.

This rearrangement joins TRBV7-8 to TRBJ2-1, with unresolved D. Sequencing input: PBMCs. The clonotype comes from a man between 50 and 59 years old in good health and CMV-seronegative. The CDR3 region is CASSLGRVYNEQFF. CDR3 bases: TGTGCCAGCAGCTTAGGACGGGTCTACAATGAGCAGTTCTTC.